Here is one TCR beta chain with its context. The antigen remains undetermined. This record belongs to a study of a mutant IDH1 vaccine in newly diagnosed glioma. Study in general: Investigators started vaccination 4-6 weeks after radiotherapy alone, or with temozolomide cycles. Before enrollment, the patients had been treated with radiotherapy alone, temozolomide alone, or both together. Most of them had received both. Study conclusions and caveats: Overall, about 93% of patients had vaccine-induced immune responses.

Produced via immunoSEQ multiplex PCR; TCRdb's table is partial and in-frame only. The sample shows 35,000 to 50,000 clones, 70% to 85% of them seen only once. Time point indicated: week 23, last vaccination. Mutant IDH1 20-mer peptide, at 300 ug, made up each vaccine dose, with topical imiquimod. Trimming cost V 4 bases and J 0 bases; bases outside gene matches: 4. This CDR3 contains 15 residues. Germline values: CDR1 MNHEY, CDR2 SMNVEV (reference sequence). The TCR sequence derives from a young woman with glioma. Some clones in this sample may be carry-over from other donors' samples. The V gene is TRBV27, the J gene TRBJ1-1; 8 nucleotides agree with TRBD1. Sequenced material: PBMCs, taken from a glioma patient whose treatment included an IDH1 peptide vaccine. This CDR3 is CASSWTGIMNTEAFF. The CDR3 DNA reads as TGTGCCAGCAGTTGGACAGGGATTATGAACACTGAAGCTTTCTTT.